This TCR beta chain originates from a study of blood T cell repertoires in COVID-19. About the study: Acute and convalescent COVID-19 specimens originated in the United States, Italy and Spain. Sample material is recorded as cDNA or gDNA derived from T cells, B-cell-depleted T cells, or PBMCs.

Germline V lookup: CDR1 DFQATT, CDR2 SNEGSKA (reference sequence). This CDR3 region has 10 residues. Trimming removed 6 bases at V and 7 bases at J, with 9 bases between. Original processing methods: Amplified reference gene primers provided the basis for estimating nucleated cell counts. TCRdb keeps only in-frame clones here, not all; method: immunoSEQ multiplex PCR. V and J calls and clone size are copied from that table; D and trimming were computed from the DNA. The sample has about 150,000 clones, 84% seen once. The source is a woman between 45 and 65 years old with acute or convalescent COVID-19. Sequences were obtained from peripheral blood. This chain joins TRBV20-1 and TRBJ1-2; the D is unclear. CDR3 nucleotides: TGCAGTGCGGCGGGATTTGGCTACACCTTC. This translates into CSAAGFGYTF.